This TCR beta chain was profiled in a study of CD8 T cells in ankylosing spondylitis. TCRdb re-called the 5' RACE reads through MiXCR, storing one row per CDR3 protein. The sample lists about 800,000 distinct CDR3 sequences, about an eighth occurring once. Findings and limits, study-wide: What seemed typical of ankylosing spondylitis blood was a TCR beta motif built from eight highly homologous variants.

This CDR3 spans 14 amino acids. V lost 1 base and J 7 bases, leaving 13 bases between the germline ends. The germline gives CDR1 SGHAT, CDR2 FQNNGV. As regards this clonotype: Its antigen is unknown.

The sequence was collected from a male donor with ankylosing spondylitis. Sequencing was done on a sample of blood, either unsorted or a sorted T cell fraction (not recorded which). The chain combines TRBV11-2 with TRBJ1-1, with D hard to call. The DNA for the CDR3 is TGTGCCAGCAGCTTAGGGGCCTCTGCGGTTGAAGCTTTCTTT. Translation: CASSLGASAVEAFF.